Below, 11 T cell receptor beta chains from the same sample are listed, as sequenced in a study of blood T cell repertoires in COVID-19. The repertoire was sequenced with immunoSEQ multiplex PCR; TCRdb's copy has only in-frame clones and lacks some. The data show some 220,000 clones, 84% seen once. Material for sequencing was peripheral blood. The receptors were gathered from a man in his forties or fifties with active or convalescent COVID-19.

This clone was seen just once. The chain combines TRBV28 with TRBJ1-4; possible D gene TRBD1, 6 bases. This CDR3 contains 13 residues. CDR1 MDHEN and CDR2 SYDVKM come from the germline V gene. V lost 2 bases and J 8 bases, leaving 9 bases between the germline ends. For the CDR3, the DNA is TGTGCCAGCAGTTTACTAGGACAGGAAAAACTGTTTTTT. It encodes CASSLLGQEKLFF.

The chain couples TRBV7-7 to TRBJ2-1; D not certain. The CDR3 has 13 amino acids. V dropped 1 base and J dropped 7 bases, with 8 bases sitting between them. Germline values: CDR1 SSHAT, CDR2 FNYEAQ (reference sequence). The DNA for the CDR3 is TGTGCCAGCAGCTTAGAGTCCGCGAATGAGCAGTTCTTC. This encodes CASSLESANEQFF.

The count of this clone is one. As DNA, the CDR3 is TGTGCCAGCAGCCCCATGACTAGCGGACGCACAGATACGCAGTATTTT. Residues: CASSPMTSGRTDTQYF. The gene calls are TRBV9 and TRBJ2-3; 9 bases line up with TRBD2. Germline V CDR1 and CDR2: SGDLS, YYNGEE. The J segment lost 1 base and the V segment lost 4 bases, leaving 7 bases of the junction unmatched. CDR3 size: 16 residues.

This chain uses TRBV6-4 with TRBJ1-4, with D hard to call. The CDR3 has 14 residues. Germline loops: CDR1 MRHNA, CDR2 SNTAGT. The DNA of the CDR3 is TGTGGACCCGGGTGGTTCCCAACTAATGAAAAACTGTTTTTT. Protein sequence: CGPGWFPTNEKLFF.

The chain is built from TRBV2 and TRBJ1-4; D perhaps matches TRBD1 (5 bases). V lost 7 bases and J 3 bases, leaving 15 bases between the germline ends. The V gene's germline CDR1 is SNHLY and CDR2 FYNNEI. This CDR3 comprises 15 residues. The CDR3 DNA is TGTGCCAGCAATTCGGATGGGGCAGCTAATGAAAAACTGTTTTTT. Translating gives CASNSDGAANEKLFF.

The chain links TRBV27 to TRBJ1-6; D ambiguous. Germline CDR1 is MNHEY and CDR2 is SMNVEV (reference sequence). V lost 5 bases and J lost 5, with 16 bases in between. The CDR3 has 16 residues. The CDR3 DNA is TGTGCCAGCAGTACCTTCGGGTTCCTCGATAATTCACCCCTCCACTTT. It specifies CASSTFGFLDNSPLHF.

V is TRBV27 and J is TRBJ1-6; D uncertain. Trimming cost V 2 bases and J 6 bases, with 8 bases left between them. There are 14 residues in the CDR3. Germline V gene data show CDR1 as MNHEY and CDR2 as SMNVEV (reference sequence). The CDR3 spells CASSLGQTNSPLHF. The CDR3 bases are TGTGCCAGCAGTTTAGGGCAGACTAATTCACCCCTCCACTTT.

This chain joins TRBV19 and TRBJ2-6; unclear D gene. Deletions cut 3 bases from V and 1 base from J, with 16 bases between. There are 18 residues in the CDR3. Germline V CDR1 and CDR2: LNHDA, SQIVND (reference sequence). The DNA for the CDR3 is TGTGCCAGTAGTATTTTGCCTAGTATGGGTTCTGGGGCCAACGTCCTGACTTTC. Its protein is CASSILPSMGSGANVLTF.

CDR3 protein: CASSSSSGIGRPETQYF. The CDR3 nucleotides read TGTGCCAGCAGCTCATCCTCCGGGATAGGGCGACCAGAGACCCAGTACTTC. V is TRBV7-2 and J is TRBJ2-5; TRBD2 is a possible D gene (5 bases). Trimming removed 4 bases from V and 4 bases from J, with 22 bases in between. Germline CDR1 reads SGHTA; CDR2 reads FQGNSA. This CDR3 is 17 amino acids long.

Only a few counts were recorded for this clone. The V call is TRBV29-1, the J call TRBJ1-1; no reliable D call. The V end lost 7 bases, the J end lost 4 bases, and 13 bases lay between the germline ends. In germline, CDR1 is SQVTM, CDR2 ANQGSEA. The CDR3 sequence is 12 residues long. This CDR3 reads CSALEGTTEAFF. CDR3 nucleotides: TGCAGCGCCTTGGAGGGAACCACTGAAGCTTTCTTT.

The chain couples TRBV7-3 to TRBJ1-1; D remains ambiguous. The CDR3 totals 13 residues. Germline loops: CDR1 SGHTA, CDR2 FQGTGA. V was pared by 1 base and J by 4 bases, with 7 bases between. CDR3 sequence reads: CASSLMAGTEAFF. CDR3 nucleotide sequence: TGTGCCAGCAGCTTAATGGCGGGCACTGAAGCTTTCTTT. Using reference TRBV7-3 and TRBJ1-1 for the parts outside the CDR3, the full variable domain is GAGVSQTPSNKVTEKGKYVELRCDPISGHTALYWYRQSLGQGPEFLIYFQGTGAADDSGLPNDRFFAVRPEGSVSTLKIQRTERGDSAVYLCASSLMAGTEAFFGQGTRLTVV.